This T cell receptor (beta chain) appears in the sequencing data of a study of tumor and adjacent non-tumor tissue in lung cancer. In the study overall: There were some 11 adenocarcinoma, 2 squamous cell carcinoma and 1 small cell lung cancer cases. Study findings and constraints: Tumor TCR diversity, when higher, was linked to shorter survival. In normal lung, the top 100 clones were significantly more dominant than in tumor.

This clonotype was seen only a few times. Antigen: not known. A modified ARM-PCR protocol with three rounds of nested PCR amplified TCRbeta. TCRdb re-derived calls from the multiplex PCR reads in MiXCR, one entry per CDR3 protein. The sample records over 110,000 distinct CDR3 sequences, approximately 66% being singletons. This sample's RNA came from whole unsorted tissue. This receptor was identified in a man aged 55 to 70 with small cell lung cancer. The sequencing input was lung tumor tissue.

For the CDR3, the DNA is TGCAGTGCTAGTGTATCAGGGGGTGCCTACGAGCAGTACTTC. This encodes CSASVSGGAYEQYF. The V call is TRBV20-1, the J call TRBJ2-7, with 7 bases matching TRBD1. The CDR3 runs 14 residues. J lost 2 bases, V lost 3 bases, and 7 bases had no gene match. The V gene's germline CDR1 is DFQATT and CDR2 SNEGSKA (reference sequence).